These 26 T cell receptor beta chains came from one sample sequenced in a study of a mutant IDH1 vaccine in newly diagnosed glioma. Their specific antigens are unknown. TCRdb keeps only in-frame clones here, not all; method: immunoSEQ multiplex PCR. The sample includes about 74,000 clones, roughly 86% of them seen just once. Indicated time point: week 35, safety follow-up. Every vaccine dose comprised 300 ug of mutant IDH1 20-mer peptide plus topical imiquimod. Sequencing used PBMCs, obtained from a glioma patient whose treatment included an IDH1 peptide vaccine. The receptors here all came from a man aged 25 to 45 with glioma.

The CDR3 reads CASSPGREKLFF. DNA for the CDR3: TGTGCCAGCAGTCCCGGACGGGAAAAACTGTTTTTT. The J gene is TRBJ1-4, the V gene TRBV2; D not resolved. Between the trimmed V and J ends, which lost 5 bases and 8 bases, there was a span of 9 bases. CDR3 size: 12 residues. The germline CDR1 and CDR2 sequences are SNHLY and FYNNEI.

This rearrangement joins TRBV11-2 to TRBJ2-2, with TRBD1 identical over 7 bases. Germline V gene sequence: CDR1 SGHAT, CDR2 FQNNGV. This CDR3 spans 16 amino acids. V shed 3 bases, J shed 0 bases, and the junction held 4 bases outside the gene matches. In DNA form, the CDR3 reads TGTGCCAGCAGCTTGGCCGGGACAGCGAACACCGGGGAGCTGTTTTTT. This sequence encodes CASSLAGTANTGELFF.

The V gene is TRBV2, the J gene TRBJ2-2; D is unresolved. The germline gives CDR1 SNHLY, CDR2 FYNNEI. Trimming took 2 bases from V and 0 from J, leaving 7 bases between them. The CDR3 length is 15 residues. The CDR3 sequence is CASSEPPSNTGELFF. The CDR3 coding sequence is TGTGCCAGCAGTGAACCACCTTCGAACACCGGGGAGCTGTTTTTT.

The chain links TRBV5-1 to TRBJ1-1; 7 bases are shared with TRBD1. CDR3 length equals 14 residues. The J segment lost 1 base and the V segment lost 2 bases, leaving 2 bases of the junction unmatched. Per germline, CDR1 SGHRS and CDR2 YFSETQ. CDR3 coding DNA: TGCGCCAGCAGCTTCCGGGACAGGAACACTGAAGCTTTCTTT. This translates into CASSFRDRNTEAFF.

The CDR3 DNA reads TGTGCCAGCAGCTTGGCCGGTACAGGGAAGACTGAAGCTTTCTTT. It encodes CASSLAGTGKTEAFF. V gene TRBV5-4 combines with J gene TRBJ1-1; maybe TRBD1 (6 bases). The CDR3 is 15 amino acids. Trimming removed 0 bases at V and 5 bases at J, with 14 bases between. CDR1 SGHNT and CDR2 YYREEE come from the germline V gene (reference sequence).

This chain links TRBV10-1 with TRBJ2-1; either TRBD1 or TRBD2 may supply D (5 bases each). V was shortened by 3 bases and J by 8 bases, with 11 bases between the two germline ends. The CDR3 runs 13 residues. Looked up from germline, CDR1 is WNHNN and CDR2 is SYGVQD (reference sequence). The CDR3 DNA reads TGCGCCAGCAGTGAAGGGACCAGGGATGAGCAGTTCTTC. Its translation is CASSEGTRDEQFF.

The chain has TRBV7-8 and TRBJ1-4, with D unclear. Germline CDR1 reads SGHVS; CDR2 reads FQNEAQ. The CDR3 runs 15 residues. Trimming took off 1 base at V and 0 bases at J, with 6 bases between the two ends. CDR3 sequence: CASSLVGPTNEKLFF. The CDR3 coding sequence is TGTGCCAGCAGCTTAGTGGGCCCAACTAATGAAAAACTGTTTTTT. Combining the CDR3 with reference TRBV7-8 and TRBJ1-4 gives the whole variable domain GAGVSQSPRYKVAKRGQDVALRCDPISGHVSLFWYQQALGQGPEFLTYFQNEAQLDKSGLPSDRFFAERPEGSVSTLKIQRTQQEDSAVYLCASSLVGPTNEKLFFGSGTQLSVL.

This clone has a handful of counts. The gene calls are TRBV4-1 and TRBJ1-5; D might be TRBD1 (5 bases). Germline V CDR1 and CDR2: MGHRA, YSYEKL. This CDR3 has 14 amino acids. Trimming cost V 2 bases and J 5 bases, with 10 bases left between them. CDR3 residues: CASSQLEGDQPQHF. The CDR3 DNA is TGCGCCAGCAGCCAATTAGAAGGGGATCAGCCCCAGCATTTT.

The CDR3 loop reads CASSLRGGRQSADTQYF. The CDR3 bases are TGTGCCAGCAGCTTGCGTGGGGGACGTCAAAGTGCAGATACGCAGTATTTT. This chain joins TRBV11-2 and TRBJ2-3; D is perhaps TRBD1 or TRBD2 (5 bases each). The CDR3 contains 17 residues. The V and J ends lost 3 bases and 4 bases respectively, with 20 bases between them. Germline values: CDR1 SGHAT, CDR2 FQNNGV.

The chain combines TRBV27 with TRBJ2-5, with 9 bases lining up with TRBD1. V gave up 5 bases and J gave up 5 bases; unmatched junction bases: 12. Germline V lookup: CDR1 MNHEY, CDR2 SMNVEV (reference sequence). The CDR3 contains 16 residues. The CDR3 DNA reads TGTGCCAGCAGTCCTCTGCGGGGACAGGGTAGGGAGACCCAGTACTTC. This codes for CASSPLRGQGRETQYF.

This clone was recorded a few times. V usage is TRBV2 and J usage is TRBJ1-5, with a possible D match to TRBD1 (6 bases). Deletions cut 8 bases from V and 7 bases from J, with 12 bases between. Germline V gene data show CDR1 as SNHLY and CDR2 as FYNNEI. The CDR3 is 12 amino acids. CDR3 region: CASGGGGQPQHF. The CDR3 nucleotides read TGTGCCAGCGGCGGAGGGGGGCAGCCCCAGCATTTT.

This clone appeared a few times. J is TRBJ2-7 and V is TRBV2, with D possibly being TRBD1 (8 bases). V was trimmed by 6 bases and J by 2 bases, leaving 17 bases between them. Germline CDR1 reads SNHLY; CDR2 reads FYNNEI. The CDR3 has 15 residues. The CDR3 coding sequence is TGTGCCAGCAGGGGGGGGACAGGTCGAACCTACGAGCAGTACTTC. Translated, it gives CASRGGTGRTYEQYF.

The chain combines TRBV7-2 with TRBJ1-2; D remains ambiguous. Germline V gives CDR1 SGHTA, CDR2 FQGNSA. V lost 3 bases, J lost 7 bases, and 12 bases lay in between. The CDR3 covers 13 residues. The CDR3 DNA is TGTGCCAGCAGCTTGATAGGTGGAAGTGGCTACACCTTC. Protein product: CASSLIGGSGYTF.

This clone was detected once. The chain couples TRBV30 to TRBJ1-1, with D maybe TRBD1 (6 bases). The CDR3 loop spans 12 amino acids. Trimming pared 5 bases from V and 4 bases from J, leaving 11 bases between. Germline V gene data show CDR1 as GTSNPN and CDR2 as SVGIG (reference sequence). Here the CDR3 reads CAWVGGSTEAFF. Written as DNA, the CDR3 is TGTGCCTGGGTAGGGGGAAGCACTGAAGCTTTCTTT.

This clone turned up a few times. Written as DNA, the CDR3 is TGCGCCAGCAGCCAAGAAACTCCCGACACTGAAGCTTTCTTT. It is translated as CASSQETPDTEAFF. The chain links TRBV4-1 to TRBJ1-1; D gene unclear. Germline CDR1 and CDR2: MGHRA and YSYEKL. V was cut by 0 bases and J by 3 bases, with 8 bases left in between. The CDR3 runs to 14 residues.

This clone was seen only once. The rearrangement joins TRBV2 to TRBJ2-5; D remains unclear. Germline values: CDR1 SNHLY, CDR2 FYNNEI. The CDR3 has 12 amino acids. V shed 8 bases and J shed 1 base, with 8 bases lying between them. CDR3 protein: CASSYTQETQYF. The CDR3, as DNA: TGTGCCAGCTCGTACACCCAAGAGACCCAGTACTTC. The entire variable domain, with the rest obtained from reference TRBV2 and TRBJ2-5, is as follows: EPEVTQTPSHQVTQMGQEVILRCVPISNHLYFYWYRQILGQKVEFLVSFYNNEISEKSEIFDDQFSVERPDGSNFTLKIRSTKLEDSAMYFCASSYTQETQYFGPGTRLLVL.

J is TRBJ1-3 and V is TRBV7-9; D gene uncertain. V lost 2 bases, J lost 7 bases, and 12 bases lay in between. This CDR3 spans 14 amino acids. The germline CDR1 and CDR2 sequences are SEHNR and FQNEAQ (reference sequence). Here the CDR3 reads CASSLKAGENTIYF. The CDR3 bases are TGTGCCAGCAGCTTAAAGGCAGGTGAGAACACCATATATTTT.

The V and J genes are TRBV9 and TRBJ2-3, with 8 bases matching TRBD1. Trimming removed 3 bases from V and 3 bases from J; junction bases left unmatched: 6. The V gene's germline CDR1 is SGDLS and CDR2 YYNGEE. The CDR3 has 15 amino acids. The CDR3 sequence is CASSASGGATDTQYF. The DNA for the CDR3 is TGTGCCAGCAGCGCTTCAGGGGGCGCGACAGATACGCAGTATTTT.

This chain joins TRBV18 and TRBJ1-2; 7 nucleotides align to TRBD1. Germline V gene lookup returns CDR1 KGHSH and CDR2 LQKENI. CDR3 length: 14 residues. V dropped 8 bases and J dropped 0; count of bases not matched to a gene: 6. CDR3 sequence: CASAEGTANYGYTF. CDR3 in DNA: TGTGCCAGCGCTGAGGGGACAGCTAACTATGGCTACACCTTC. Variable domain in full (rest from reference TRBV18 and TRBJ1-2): NAGVMQNPRHLVRRRGQEARLRCSPMKGHSHVYWYRQLPEEGLKFMVYLQKENIIDESGMPKERFSAEFPKEGPSILRIQQVVRGDSAAYFCASAEGTANYGYTFGSGTRLTVV.

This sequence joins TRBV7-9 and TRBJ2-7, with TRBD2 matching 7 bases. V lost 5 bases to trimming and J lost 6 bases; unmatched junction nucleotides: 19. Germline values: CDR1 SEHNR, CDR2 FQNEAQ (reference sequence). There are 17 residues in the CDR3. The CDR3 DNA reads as TGTGCCAGCAGCACCGACCTGGGGGGGAGACTCCCCTTCGAGCAGTACTTC. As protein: CASSTDLGGRLPFEQYF.

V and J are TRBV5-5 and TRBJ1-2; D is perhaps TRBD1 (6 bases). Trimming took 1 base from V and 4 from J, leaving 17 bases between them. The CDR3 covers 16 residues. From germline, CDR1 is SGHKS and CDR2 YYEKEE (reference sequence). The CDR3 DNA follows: TGTGCCAGCAGCTTGAAGGACAGCCCCCGGAGCTATGGCTACACCTTC. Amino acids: CASSLKDSPRSYGYTF.

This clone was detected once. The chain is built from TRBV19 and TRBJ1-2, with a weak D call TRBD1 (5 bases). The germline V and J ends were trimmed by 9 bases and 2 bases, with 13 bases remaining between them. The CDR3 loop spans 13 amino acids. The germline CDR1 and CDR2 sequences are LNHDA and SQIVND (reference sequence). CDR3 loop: CASARDLNYGYTF. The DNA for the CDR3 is TGTGCCAGCGCAAGGGACCTGAACTATGGCTACACCTTC.

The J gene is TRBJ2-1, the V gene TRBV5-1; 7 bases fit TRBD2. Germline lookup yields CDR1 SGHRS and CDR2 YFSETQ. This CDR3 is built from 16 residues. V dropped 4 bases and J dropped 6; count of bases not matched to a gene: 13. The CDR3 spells CASSDRLAPPVNEQFF. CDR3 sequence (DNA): TGCGCCAGCAGCGACAGACTAGCACCACCCGTCAATGAGCAGTTCTTC.

The CDR3 coding sequence is TGTGCCACGGGTCACGGAGGGGTCGGCCCCAATGAGCAGTTCTTC. It encodes CATGHGGVGPNEQFF. The chain couples TRBV10-3 to TRBJ2-1; tentative D call: TRBD2 (6 bases). V was clipped by 10 bases and J by 6 bases, with 22 bases between them. The CDR3 consists of 15 residues. Germline V gives CDR1 ENHRY, CDR2 SYGVKD.

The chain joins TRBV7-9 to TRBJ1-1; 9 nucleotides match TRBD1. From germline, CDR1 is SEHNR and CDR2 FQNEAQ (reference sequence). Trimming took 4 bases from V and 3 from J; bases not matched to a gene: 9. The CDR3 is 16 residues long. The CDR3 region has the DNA TGTGCCAGCAGCTCGCCTTCGGGACAGGGACACACTGAAGCTTTCTTT. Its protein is CASSSPSGQGHTEAFF.

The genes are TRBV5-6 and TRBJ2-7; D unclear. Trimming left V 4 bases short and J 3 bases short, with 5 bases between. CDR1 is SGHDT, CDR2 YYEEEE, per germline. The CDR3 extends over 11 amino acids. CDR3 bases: TGTGCCAGCAGCCGATACTACGAGCAGTACTTC. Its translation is CASSRYYEQYF.